Following are 21 T cell receptor beta chains from one sample sequenced in a study of blood T cell repertoires in COVID-19. Profiling relied on immunoSEQ multiplex PCR, and the TCRdb table lists in-frame clones only, not all of them. The data show 110,000 or so clones, with 85% to 90% seen just once and approximately 4.3% held by the top ten. Sample: peripheral blood. Source of these receptors: a woman aged 45 to 65 with acute or convalescent COVID-19.

This chain joins TRBV20-1 and TRBJ2-2, with 7 bases aligning to TRBD1. Germline V gives CDR1 DFQATT, CDR2 SNEGSKA (reference sequence). The trim removed 3 bases at V and 7 bases at J, leaving 8 bases unmatched. The CDR3 runs 14 residues. This CDR3 reads CSASIQGSGGELFF. CDR3 in DNA: TGCAGTGCTAGTATACAGGGGTCAGGCGGGGAGCTGTTTTTT.

This clone appeared once. The chain has TRBV27 and TRBJ2-2; 7 nucleotides agree with TRBD1. J was trimmed by 3 bases and V by 5 bases; bases with no gene match: 12. This CDR3 spans 17 amino acids. The germline CDR1 and CDR2 sequences are MNHEY and SMNVEV (reference sequence). The CDR3 DNA reads TGTGCCAGCAGTATGGCCGGGACAGCGATGTACACCGGGGAGCTGTTTTTT. Its protein is CASSMAGTAMYTGELFF.

CDR3 region: CASRAGAAQPQHF. CDR3 sequence (DNA): TGTGCCAGCAGGGCAGGGGCGGCTCAGCCCCAGCATTTT. This chain connects TRBV2 to TRBJ1-5, with D maybe TRBD1 (6 bases). V was cut by 6 bases and J by 6 bases, with 12 bases left in between. CDR1 is SNHLY and CDR2 is FYNNEI in the germline V gene. This CDR3 is built from 13 residues.

This chain joins TRBV2 and TRBJ2-7, with TRBD1 as a possible D gene (5 bases). Per the germline V gene, CDR1 is SNHLY and CDR2 is FYNNEI. Between the trimmed V and J ends, which lost 2 bases and 4 bases, there was a span of 9 bases. This CDR3 has 13 amino acids. Here the CDR3 DNA reads TGTGCCAGCAGTGAAAGGGGTTATTACGAGCAGTACTTC. Its translation: CASSERGYYEQYF.

The gene calls are TRBV9 and TRBJ2-1, with 9 bases aligning to TRBD2. V was pared by 0 bases and J by 5 bases, with 6 bases of the junction left unmatched. The CDR3 is 16 residues long. Per the germline V gene, CDR1 is SGDLS and CDR2 is YYNGEE. The CDR3 loop reads CASSVGVTSGNNEQFF. The CDR3 DNA reads as TGTGCCAGCAGCGTAGGGGTGACTAGCGGAAACAATGAGCAGTTCTTC.

The V gene is TRBV5-5, the J gene TRBJ2-1, with D perhaps TRBD1 (5 bases). The CDR3 is 13 residues long. From germline, CDR1 is SGHKS and CDR2 YYEKEE (reference sequence). Trimming shortened V by 5 bases and J by 3 bases, and 9 bases separated the two germline ends. CDR3 bases: TGTGCCAGCAGTCCTGACAGCTACAATGAGCAGTTCTTC. It translates to CASSPDSYNEQFF.

The chain recombines TRBV27 with TRBJ1-1; maybe TRBD1 (6 bases). V was cut by 3 bases and J by 3 bases, with 11 bases left in between. CDR1 is MNHEY, CDR2 SMNVEV, per germline (reference sequence). The CDR3 sequence is 14 residues long. CDR3 residues: CASSFQGIYTEAFF. CDR3 coding DNA: TGTGCCAGCAGTTTCCAGGGGATATACACTGAAGCTTTCTTT.

The chain couples TRBV12-3 or TRBV12-4 to TRBJ1-6; D is unresolved. The CDR3 sequence is 12 residues long. Trimming shortened V by 6 bases and J by 7 bases, and 7 bases separated the two germline ends. The CDR3 DNA sequence: TGTGCCAGCAGAGACTTGAATTCACCCCTCCACTTT. This gives the protein CASRDLNSPLHF.

This chain links TRBV7-9 with TRBJ1-1, with 7 nucleotides matching TRBD1. Trimming at V came to 5 bases and at J to 4 bases, leaving 7 bases not matched to a gene. The CDR3 loop spans 14 amino acids. The germline CDR1 and CDR2 sequences are SEHNR and FQNEAQ (reference sequence). CDR3 DNA: TGTGCCAGCAGCGAGGGGGCTTCTGGCACTGAAGCTTTCTTT. This sequence encodes CASSEGASGTEAFF. Supplemented by reference TRBV7-9 and TRBJ1-1, the full variable domain reads DTGVSQNPRHKITKRGQNVTFRCDPISEHNRLYWYRQTLGQGPEFLTYFQNEAQLEKSRLLSDRFSAERPKGSFSTLEIQRTEQGDSAMYLCASSEGASGTEAFFGQGTRLTVV.

Only one count was recorded for this clone. V is TRBV5-4 and J is TRBJ1-2; D possibly corresponds to TRBD1 (6 bases). Trimming removed 4 bases at V and 6 bases at J, with 19 bases between. The CDR3 runs to 15 residues. Per the germline V gene, CDR1 is SGHNT and CDR2 is YYREEE (reference sequence). The CDR3 DNA reads TGTGCCAGCAGCGAGTCAATACAGGGCGATGATGGCTACACCTTC. Translated: CASSESIQGDDGYTF.

The chain recombines TRBV4-1 with TRBJ2-1, with 7 bases lining up with TRBD2. The CDR3 totals 13 residues. J lost 10 bases, V lost 4 bases, and 7 bases had no gene match. Germline-derived CDR1 and CDR2 are MGHRA and YSYEKL. CDR3 in amino acids: CASSLRLAEEQFF. The CDR3 DNA is TGCGCCAGCAGCCTAAGACTAGCAGAAGAGCAGTTCTTC.

The chain is built from TRBV10-2 and TRBJ1-1; D is perhaps TRBD1 (6 bases). Trimming removed 6 bases at V and 0 bases at J, with 11 bases between. Germline V gene data show CDR1 as WSHSY and CDR2 as SAAADI. The CDR3 has 14 residues. CDR3 DNA: TGCGCCAGCAGGGAGGACAGTCTGAACACTGAAGCTTTCTTT. The encoded protein is CASREDSLNTEAFF.

The chain has TRBV11-2 and TRBJ2-3; 8 bases align to TRBD2. This CDR3 has 14 amino acids. Germline CDR1 reads SGHAT; CDR2 reads FQNNGV. The ends lost 7 bases at V and 4 bases at J; junction bases unmatched: 7. As DNA, the CDR3 is TGTGCCAGCATGCCGGGACTAGGCGCAGATACGCAGTATTTT. Residues: CASMPGLGADTQYF.

The chain carries TRBV11-2 and TRBJ2-5, with 8 positions matching TRBD2. The V and J ends lost 2 bases and 4 bases, in that order; junction bases with no gene match: 9. The CDR3 spans 16 residues. The germline V gene has CDR1 SGHAT and CDR2 FQNNGV. The chain's CDR3 is CASSLPGLAGSETQYF. For the CDR3, the DNA is TGTGCCAGCAGCTTACCCGGGTTAGCGGGGTCAGAGACCCAGTACTTC.

The gene calls are TRBV10-1 and TRBJ2-1, with unresolved D. Germline lookup yields CDR1 WNHNN and CDR2 SYGVQD (reference sequence). V was shortened by 3 bases and J by 2 bases, with 14 bases between the two germline ends. This CDR3 is 16 amino acids long. The CDR3 DNA sequence: TGCGCCAGCAGTGAATCCTATAGCCATACCTACAATGAGCAGTTCTTC. Residues: CASSESYSHTYNEQFF.

Here the CDR3 reads CASSYPRGGQDNSPLHF. DNA for the CDR3: TGTGCCAGCAGCTACCCAAGGGGGGGACAGGATAATTCACCCCTCCACTTT. The genes are TRBV11-2 and TRBJ1-6, with 8 bases that match TRBD1. V lost 4 bases to trimming and J lost 5 bases; unmatched junction nucleotides: 10. The CDR3 is 17 amino acids. Per the germline V gene, CDR1 is SGHAT and CDR2 is FQNNGV.

The chain joins TRBV3-1 (or the pseudogene TRBV3-2) to TRBJ2-3; weak D call: TRBD2 (6 bases). CDR1 is LGHDT and CDR2 is YNNKEL in the germline V gene (reference sequence). V was cut by 0 bases and J by 4 bases, with 17 bases left in between. This CDR3 region has 17 residues. CDR3 in amino acids: CASSQEGGRSPPDTQYF. CDR3 DNA: TGTGCCAGCAGCCAAGAGGGGGGAAGGTCCCCCCCAGATACGCAGTATTTT.

The count of this clone is one. The rearrangement links TRBV30 to TRBJ1-4; perhaps TRBD1 as D (5 bases). Trimming removed 6 bases from V and 6 bases from J, with 20 bases in between. Germline V gene lookup returns CDR1 GTSNPN and CDR2 SVGIG (reference sequence). This CDR3 has 15 amino acids. CDR3 nucleotide sequence: TGTGCCTGCACCGTCGTCGGGACTTGGGATGAAAAACTGTTTTTT. Translated, it gives CACTVVGTWDEKLFF.

This chain uses TRBV2 with TRBJ2-7; possibly TRBD1 for D (5 bases). The germline V gene encodes CDR1 SNHLY and CDR2 FYNNEI. The CDR3 spans 10 residues. Between the trimmed V and J ends, which lost 4 bases and 7 bases, there was a span of 5 bases. CDR3 region: CASSAGEQYF. CDR3 in DNA: TGTGCCAGCAGTGCAGGGGAGCAGTACTTC.

The chain combines TRBV6-2 or TRBV6-3 with TRBJ2-1, with D maybe TRBD2 (5 bases). In germline, CDR1 is MNHEY, CDR2 SVGEGT. This CDR3 has 15 amino acids. Trimming cost V 4 bases and J 8 bases, with 18 bases left between them. The chain's CDR3 is CASSLGGRMGDEQFF. In DNA form, the CDR3 reads TGTGCCAGCAGTTTAGGTGGGAGAATGGGAGATGAGCAGTTCTTC.

This sequence joins TRBV24-1 and TRBJ1-1; 7 nucleotides align to TRBD1. Germline loops: CDR1 KGHDR, CDR2 SFDVKD. With V trimmed by 7 bases and J by 0 bases, 1 base remained unmatched. The CDR3 contains 13 residues. The CDR3 reads CATRDRMNTEAFF. The CDR3 DNA follows: TGTGCCACCAGGGACAGGATGAACACTGAAGCTTTCTTT.